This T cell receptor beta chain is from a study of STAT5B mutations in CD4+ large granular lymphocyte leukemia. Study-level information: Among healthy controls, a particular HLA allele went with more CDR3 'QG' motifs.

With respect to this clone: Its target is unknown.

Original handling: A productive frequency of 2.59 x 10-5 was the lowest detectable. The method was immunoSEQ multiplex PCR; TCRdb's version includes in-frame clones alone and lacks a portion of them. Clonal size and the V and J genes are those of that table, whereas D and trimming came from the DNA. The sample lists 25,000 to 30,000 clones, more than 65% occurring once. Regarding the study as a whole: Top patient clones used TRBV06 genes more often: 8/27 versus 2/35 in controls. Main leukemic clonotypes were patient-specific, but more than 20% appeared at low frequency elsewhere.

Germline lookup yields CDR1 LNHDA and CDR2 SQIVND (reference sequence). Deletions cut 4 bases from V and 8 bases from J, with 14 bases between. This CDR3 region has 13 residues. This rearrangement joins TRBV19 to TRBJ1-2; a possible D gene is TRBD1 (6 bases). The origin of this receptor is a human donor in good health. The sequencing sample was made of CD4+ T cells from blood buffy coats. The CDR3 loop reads CASSTTGMEGYTF. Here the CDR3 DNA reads TGTGCCAGTAGTACAACAGGGATGGAAGGCTACACCTTC.